This TCR beta chain was captured by sequencing in a study of blood T cell repertoires in COVID-19. About the study: Nucleic acid was either cDNA or gDNA, and it came from T cells, B-cell-depleted T cells, or PBMCs.

Per the authors' pipeline: How many nucleated cells were present was estimated from reference gene primer amplification. Using immunoSEQ multiplex PCR, the repertoire was profiled, and TCRdb retains in-frame clones only, with some absent. The V and J calls and the clone size are those of that table, but D and trimming were determined from the DNA. The sample includes hundreds of thousands of clones, around 87% of them seen just once. The CDR3 spans 15 residues. V lost 4 bases, J lost 0 bases, and 2 bases stayed unmatched. Germline assignment: CDR1 LGHNA and CDR2 YNFKEQ. The chain links TRBV4-2 to TRBJ2-3, with TRBD1 identical over 9 bases. Sequenced input: peripheral blood. This clonotype was sampled from a man aged 55 to 70 who had recovered from COVID-19. The CDR3 region has the DNA TGTGCCAGCAGCCGGGGGACAGGGAGCACAGATACGCAGTATTTT. Protein sequence: CASSRGTGSTDTQYF.